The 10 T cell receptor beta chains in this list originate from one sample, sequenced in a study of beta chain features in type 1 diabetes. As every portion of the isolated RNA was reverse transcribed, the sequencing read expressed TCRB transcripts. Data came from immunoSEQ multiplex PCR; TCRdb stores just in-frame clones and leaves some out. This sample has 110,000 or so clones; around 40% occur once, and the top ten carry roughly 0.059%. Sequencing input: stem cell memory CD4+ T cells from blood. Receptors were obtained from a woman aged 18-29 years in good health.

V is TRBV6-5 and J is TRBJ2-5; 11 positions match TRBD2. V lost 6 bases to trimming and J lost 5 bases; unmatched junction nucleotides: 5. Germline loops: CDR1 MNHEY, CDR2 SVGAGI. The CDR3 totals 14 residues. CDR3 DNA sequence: TGTGCCAGCAGCCTTAGCGGGAGGGGGGAGACCCAGTACTTC. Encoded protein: CASSLSGRGETQYF.

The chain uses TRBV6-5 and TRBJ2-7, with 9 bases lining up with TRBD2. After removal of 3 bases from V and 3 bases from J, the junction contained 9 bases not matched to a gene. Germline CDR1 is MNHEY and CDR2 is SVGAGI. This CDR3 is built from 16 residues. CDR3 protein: CASSYRRREGIYEQYF. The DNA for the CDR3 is TGTGCCAGCAGTTATCGGAGGCGGGAGGGTATCTACGAGCAGTACTTC.

The CDR3 loop reads CASRTGGRQETQYF. The CDR3 DNA follows: TGTGCCAGCAGGACCGGGGGAAGACAAGAGACCCAGTACTTC. The chain joins TRBV6-6 to TRBJ2-5, with D tentatively TRBD2 (6 bases). Germline CDR1 is MNHNY and CDR2 is SVGAGI (reference sequence). Trimming removed 6 bases at V and 2 bases at J, with 13 bases between. The CDR3 spans 14 residues.

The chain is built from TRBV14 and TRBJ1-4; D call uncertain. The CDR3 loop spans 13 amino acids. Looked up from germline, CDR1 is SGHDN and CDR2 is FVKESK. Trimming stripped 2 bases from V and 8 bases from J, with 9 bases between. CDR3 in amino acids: CASSQMGSEKLFF. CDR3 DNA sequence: TGTGCCAGCAGCCAAATGGGGAGCGAAAAACTGTTTTTT.

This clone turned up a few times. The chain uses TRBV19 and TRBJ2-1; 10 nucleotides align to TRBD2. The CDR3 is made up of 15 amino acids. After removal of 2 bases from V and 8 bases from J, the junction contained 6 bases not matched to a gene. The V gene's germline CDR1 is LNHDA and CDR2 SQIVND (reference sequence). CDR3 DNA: TGTGCCAGTAGTATATTTGCGCTAGCGGGAGATGAGCAGTTCTTC. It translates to CASSIFALAGDEQFF.

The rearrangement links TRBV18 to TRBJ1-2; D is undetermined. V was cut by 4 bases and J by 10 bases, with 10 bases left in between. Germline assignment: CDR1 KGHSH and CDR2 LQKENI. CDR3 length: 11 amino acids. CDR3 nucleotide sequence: TGTGCCAGCTCACATCGGGAATCCTACACCTTC. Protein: CASSHRESYTF.

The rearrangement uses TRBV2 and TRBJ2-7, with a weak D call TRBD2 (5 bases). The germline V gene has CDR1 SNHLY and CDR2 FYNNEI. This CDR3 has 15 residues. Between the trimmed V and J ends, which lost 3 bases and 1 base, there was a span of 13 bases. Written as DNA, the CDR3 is TGTGCCAGCAGTGAGTCAGCGGTCTATTCCTACGAGCAGTACTTC. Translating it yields CASSESAVYSYEQYF.

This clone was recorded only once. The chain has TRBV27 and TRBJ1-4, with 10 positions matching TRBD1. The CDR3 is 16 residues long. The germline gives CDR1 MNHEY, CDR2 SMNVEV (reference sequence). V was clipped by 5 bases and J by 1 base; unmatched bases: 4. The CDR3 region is CASSRRTGGTNEKLFF. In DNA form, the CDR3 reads TGTGCCAGCAGTCGAAGGACAGGGGGAACTAATGAAAAACTGTTTTTT. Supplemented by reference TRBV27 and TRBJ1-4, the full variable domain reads EAQVTQNPRYLITVTGKKLTVTCSQNMNHEYMSWYRQDPGLGLRQIYYSMNVEVTDKGDVPEGYKVSRKEKRNFPLILESPSPNQTSLYFCASSRRTGGTNEKLFFGSGTQLSVL.

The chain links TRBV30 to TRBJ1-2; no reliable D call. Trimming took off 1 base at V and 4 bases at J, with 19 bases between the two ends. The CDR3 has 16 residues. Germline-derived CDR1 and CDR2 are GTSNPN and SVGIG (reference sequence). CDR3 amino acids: CAWSAQTVFVAYGYTF. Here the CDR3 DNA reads TGTGCCTGGAGTGCGCAGACTGTTTTTGTAGCCTATGGCTACACCTTC.

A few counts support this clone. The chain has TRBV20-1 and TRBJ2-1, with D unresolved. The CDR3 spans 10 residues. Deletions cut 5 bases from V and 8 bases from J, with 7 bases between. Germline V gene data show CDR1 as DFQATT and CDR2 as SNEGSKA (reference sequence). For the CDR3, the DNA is TGCAGTGCTTCAGGCGATGAGCAGTTCTTC. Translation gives CSASGDEQFF.